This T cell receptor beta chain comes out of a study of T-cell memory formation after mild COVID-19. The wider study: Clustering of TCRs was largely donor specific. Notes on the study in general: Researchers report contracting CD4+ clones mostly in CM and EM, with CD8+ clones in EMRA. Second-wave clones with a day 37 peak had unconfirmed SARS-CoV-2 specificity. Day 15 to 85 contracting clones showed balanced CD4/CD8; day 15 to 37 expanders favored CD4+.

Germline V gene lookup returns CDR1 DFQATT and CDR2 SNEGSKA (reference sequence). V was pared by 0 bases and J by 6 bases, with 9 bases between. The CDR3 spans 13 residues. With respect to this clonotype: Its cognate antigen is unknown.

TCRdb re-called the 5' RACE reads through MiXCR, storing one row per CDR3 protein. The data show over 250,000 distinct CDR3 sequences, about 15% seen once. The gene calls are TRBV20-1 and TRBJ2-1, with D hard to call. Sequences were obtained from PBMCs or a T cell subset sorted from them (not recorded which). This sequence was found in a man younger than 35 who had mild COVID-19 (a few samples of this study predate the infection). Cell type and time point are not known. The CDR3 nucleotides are TGCAGTGCTAGAGATCCTTTACGCAATGAGCAGTTCTTC. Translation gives CSARDPLRNEQFF.